This TCR beta chain comes out of a study of Ad26.COV2.S vaccination and SARS-CoV-2 variants. On the study more broadly: COV1001, an Ad26.COV2.S trial, supplied this vaccine-arm donor. Whole-study findings and limits: Analyses of TCR breadth and depth may have underestimated total T cell responses. Higher spike-specific TCR breadth was found in vaccine recipients than in placebo recipients.

Libraries were prepared by immunoSEQ multiplex PCR; TCRdb keeps only in-frame clonotypes and omits some of them. Of about 400,000 clones in the sample, about four fifths were seen once. Treatment in this sample: roughly 18 received Ad26.COV2.S at low or high dose, single or two shots; about 5 received placebo; per-sample allocation not given. After the first vaccine or placebo injection, samples were drawn on day 63. To note about this clone: Its antigen remains unknown.

Germline-derived CDR1 and CDR2 are SGHTA and FQGTGA. This CDR3 has 15 amino acids. The V and J ends lost 5 bases and 1 base respectively, with 14 bases between them. The TCR originated in a person aged 18 to 59 who received the Ad26.COV2.S COVID-19 vaccine or a placebo. The sequencing used peripheral blood, collected in a trial of Ad26.COV2.S vaccine versus placebo. The J gene is TRBJ1-1, the V gene TRBV7-3; D not certain. The CDR3 region has the DNA TGTGCCAGCAGCCCTACCGGGCCCAAGAACACTGAAGCTTTCTTT. Residues: CASSPTGPKNTEAFF.